The subject of this entry is one TCR beta chain. This specimen comes from a study of blood T cells in healthy people across ages. V lost 0 bases to trimming and J lost 5 bases; unmatched junction nucleotides: 4. Germline values: CDR1 SGDLS, CDR2 YYNGEE. This CDR3 comprises 15 residues. A second PCR, run for roughly 7 to 12 cycles, used a sample-barcoded 5' primer plus a J-beta primer mix. All cDNA molecules were each tagged by a template-switch adaptor with 12 random nucleotides. Each CDR3 protein is one row after TCRdb ran MiXCR on the 5' RACE reads. This table has almost 550,000 distinct CDR3 sequences, 24% appearing once. These data also featured in a second study, about T cells of mothers and their children.

The TCR sequence derives from a boy aged 5-17 years in good health. The chain employs TRBV9 and TRBJ2-2; TRBD2 matches at 7 bases. The specimen sequenced was blood. The CDR3 loop reads CASSVGDYPTGELFF. The CDR3 DNA is TGTGCCAGCAGCGTAGGGGACTACCCGACCGGGGAGCTGTTTTTT.